This T cell receptor (beta chain) comes out of a study of response to subunit inactivated influenza vaccine. Study observations and caveats: Each seasonal influenza vaccination recruits few new T cells, the authors suggested.

TCRdb fed the RT-PCR reads into MiXCR, producing one record per CDR3 protein. The sample has 300,000 to 350,000 distinct CDR3 sequences; roughly 22% are singletons. This clonotype was counted only a few times. No antigen is known for it. CDR1 and CDR2 from the germline V gene are SNHLY and FYNNEI. The CDR3 is made up of 15 amino acids. Between the trimmed V and J ends, which lost 2 bases and 4 bases, there was a span of 12 bases. The gene calls are TRBV2 and TRBJ2-1, with D perhaps given as TRBD1 or TRBD2 (5 bases each). The material sequenced was PBMCs from blood, taken about 20 months after vaccination. This receptor was identified in a man between 50 and 69 years old who received an inactivated influenza vaccine. CDR3 sequence reads: CASSERGPGYNEQFF. DNA for the CDR3: TGTGCCAGCAGTGAACGGGGACCGGGATACAATGAGCAGTTCTTC.